This T cell receptor (beta chain) was identified during a study of human T cells and chemical hapten exposure. Germline values: CDR1 MNHEY, CDR2 SVGAGI. The CDR3 has 16 amino acids. V lost 2 bases, J lost 6 bases, and 2 bases stayed unmatched. Points from the study as a whole: TCRs exceeding 1 in 1000 frequency stayed unchanged with DPC sensitization.

This clonotype was counted at least ten times. As yet, its antigen is unknown. Regarding time point: healthy volunteer bleed at 2 weeks. Whole blood, unfractionated, served as the material for total RNA extraction. Authors' analysis steps: Counts of TCRs in each sample centred on a median of around 99,000 and extended from approximately 20,000 to 700,000. TCRdb reprocessed the RACE reads with MiXCR, giving one entry per CDR3 protein. TCRdb, rather than the study authors, made the V and J calls. The sample comprises some 120,000 distinct CDR3 sequences, around 8.2% of which are singletons, and roughly 2% rests with the top ten.

This sequence joins TRBV6-5 and TRBJ2-2, with TRBD2 matching 14 bases. Sequenced material: whole blood. The receptor's source is a male donor in good health. Some clones in this sample may be carry-over from other donors' samples. CDR3 nucleotide sequence: TGTGCCAGCAGTTACGGGACTAGCGGGAGCCCCGGGGAGCTGTTTTTT. Its translation: CASSYGTSGSPGELFF.